These 15 T cell receptor beta chains originate from one sample sequenced in a study of T cell repertoires in cytomegalovirus infection. TCRdb processed the reads anew with MiXCR; each CDR3 protein has one entry. There are 300,000 to 400,000 distinct CDR3 sequences in the sample; around a tenth occur only once, and 3.5% to 4.5% lies in the top ten. Sequenced: PBMCs. Receptors originate from a human donor in good health (CMV status not recorded). Some clones in this sample may be carry-over from other donors' samples.

This clonotype appeared a few times. The chain carries TRBV6-1 and TRBJ2-2, with D possibly being TRBD2 (5 bases). CDR1 and CDR2 from the germline V gene are MNHNS and SASEGT. V lost 2 bases to trimming and J lost 2 bases, with 12 bases between them. The CDR3 is made up of 16 amino acids. CDR3 DNA sequence: TGTGCCAGCAGTGAATACGGGGTGATTAACACCGGGGAGCTGTTTTTT. It specifies CASSEYGVINTGELFF.

At least ten counts were recorded for this clonotype. The chain employs TRBV7-2 and TRBJ2-7; TRBD2 matches at 9 bases. V trimming: 7 bases; J trimming: 2 bases; junction bases outside the gene matches: 9. CDR1 SGHTA and CDR2 FQGNSA come from the germline V gene. The CDR3 contains 15 residues. For the CDR3, the DNA is TGTGCCAGCACCCTTAGCGGGAGTTGGACCTACGAGCAGTACTTC. Its protein product is CASTLSGSWTYEQYF. Full variable domain (missing parts from reference TRBV7-2 and TRBJ2-7): GAGVSQSPSNKVTEKGKDVELRCDPISGHTALYWYRQSLGQGLEFLIYFQGNSAPDKSGLPSDRFSAERTGGSVSTLTIQRTQQEDSAVYLCASTLSGSWTYEQYFGPGTRLTVT.

For this clonotype: It is likely a read error, because the conserved phenylalanine at the end of the CDR3 is missing. CDR3: CASSQELQGRNEQFV. CDR3 in DNA: TGTGCCAGCAGCCAAGAGCTCCAGGGTCGCAATGAGCAGTTCGTC. This chain joins TRBV11-2 and TRBJ2-1; TRBD1 might be the D (5 bases). CDR1 is SGHAT, CDR2 FQNNGV, per germline. The CDR3 extends over 15 amino acids. The V and J ends lost 5 bases and 6 bases respectively, with 17 bases between them.

This chain joins TRBV6-1 and TRBJ2-1, with TRBD1 matching 8 bases. This CDR3 contains 15 residues. J lost 10 bases, V lost 3 bases, and 11 bases had no gene match. Germline V lookup: CDR1 MNHNS, CDR2 SASEGT. The CDR3 sequence: CASSDWGTGVREQFF. The CDR3 bases are TGTGCCAGCAGTGATTGGGGGACAGGAGTTAGGGAGCAGTTCTTC.

V gene TRBV12-3 or TRBV12-4 combines with J gene TRBJ2-4, with D possibly being TRBD2 (5 bases). The V end lost 5 bases, the J end lost 1 base, and 12 bases lay between the germline ends. The CDR3 loop spans 15 amino acids. The CDR3 DNA sequence: TGTGCCAGCAGTCCGGGGAGCCGGGCCAAAAACATTCAGTACTTC. Residues: CASSPGSRAKNIQYF.

In its sample, this clonotype was seen a few times. The rearrangement uses TRBV4-1 and TRBJ2-5; TRBD2 aligns across 10 bases. The V segment lost 3 bases and the J segment 5 bases; nucleotides outside the gene matches: 6. The CDR3 loop spans 15 amino acids. Germline assignment: CDR1 MGHRA and CDR2 YSYEKL. The CDR3 DNA reads TGCGCCAGCAGCCACTTGACTAGCGGGTATGAGACCCAGTACTTC. Translated: CASSHLTSGYETQYF.

The chain carries TRBV20-1 and TRBJ1-1; D is unresolved. This CDR3 is 17 amino acids long. Germline V gene data show CDR1 as DFQATT and CDR2 as SNEGSKA (reference sequence). V was pared by 3 bases and J by 6 bases, with 26 bases between. The CDR3 nucleotides are TGCAGTGCTAGTGAATTGTTATCAGAGACTCGCGGGGCTGAAGCTTTCTTT. It specifies CSASELLSETRGAEAFF.

This clonotype has a handful of counts. The chain uses TRBV10-3 and TRBJ2-5, with a weak D call TRBD1 (6 bases). Trimming took 6 bases from V and 1 from J, leaving 15 bases between them. From germline, CDR1 is ENHRY and CDR2 SYGVKD. The CDR3 covers 15 residues. The CDR3 DNA reads as TGTGCCATCAGCACCAACGACAGGAGCCAAGAGACCCAGTACTTC. Translated, it gives CAISTNDRSQETQYF.

This clonotype has ten or more counts. The chain has TRBV19 and TRBJ2-1, with D maybe TRBD2 (7 bases). Per germline, CDR1 LNHDA and CDR2 SQIVND (reference sequence). Trimming took 3 bases from V and 6 from J, leaving 12 bases between them. There are 14 residues in the CDR3. In nucleotides, the CDR3 is TGTGCCAGTAGTATCTCCGGGGGGCGCAATGAGCAGTTCTTC. Residues: CASSISGGRNEQFF. The full variable domain, with the rest looked up from reference TRBV19 and TRBJ2-1, is DGGITQSPKYLFRKEGQNVTLSCEQNLNHDAMYWYRQDPGQGLRLIYYSQIVNDFQKGDIAEGYSVSREKKESFPLTVTSAQKNPTAFYLCASSISGGRNEQFFGPGTRLTVL.

The rearrangement joins TRBV4-2 to TRBJ2-4, with TRBD2 matching 9 bases. The V gene end was trimmed by 1 base and the J gene end by 0 bases; junction bases not matched to a gene: 22. Germline lookup yields CDR1 LGHNA and CDR2 YNFKEQ. The CDR3 covers 23 residues. CDR3 residues: CASSQGLGAGGPGRGAAKNIQYF. DNA for the CDR3: TGTGCCAGCAGCCAAGGTCTGGGTGCGGGAGGGCCCGGGAGAGGGGCAGCCAAAAACATTCAGTACTTC.

This clonotype was recorded many times. V and J are TRBV7-2 and TRBJ2-3; TRBD1 matches at 8 bases. V lost 4 bases and J lost 4; bases outside the gene matches: 7. CDR1 and CDR2 from the germline V gene are SGHTA and FQGNSA. There are 15 residues in the CDR3. The chain's CDR3 is CASSWQGAWADTQYF. The CDR3 nucleotides read TGTGCCAGCAGCTGGCAGGGGGCTTGGGCAGATACGCAGTATTTT.

This clonotype has ten or more counts. This chain links TRBV28 with TRBJ1-1; D remains unclear. Per germline, CDR1 MDHEN and CDR2 SYDVKM. The CDR3 contains 12 residues. Trimming took 7 bases from V and 2 from J, leaving 8 bases between them. CDR3 in amino acids: CASTVGNTEAFF. CDR3 sequence (DNA): TGTGCCAGCACCGTTGGTAACACTGAAGCTTTCTTT.

The rearrangement uses TRBV2 and TRBJ1-2; D is ambiguous. The V gene lost 1 base and the J gene lost 0 bases, with 12 bases spanning the gap. This CDR3 contains 16 residues. CDR1 SNHLY and CDR2 FYNNEI come from the germline V gene. The DNA of the CDR3 is TGTGCCAGCAGTGAAGTGGGAGCCTCAGCTAACTATGGCTACACCTTC. This encodes CASSEVGASANYGYTF.

A few counts support this clonotype. The chain is built from TRBV20-1 and TRBJ1-6; TRBD1 aligns across 8 bases. J gave up 6 bases and V 4 bases, and 8 bases lay outside the gene matches. CDR1 and CDR2 from the germline V gene are DFQATT and SNEGSKA (reference sequence). The CDR3 totals 15 residues. CDR3 DNA sequence: TGCAGTGCTAAGGGGGGACAGGCTGCTAATTCACCCCTCCACTTT. As protein: CSAKGGQAANSPLHF.

This clonotype was counted many times. In nucleotides, the CDR3 is TGCAGTGCTAGAGATTCAGCGGGGGGGCAGGGTGAGCAGTTCTTC. Translated, it gives CSARDSAGGQGEQFF. The chain uses TRBV20-1 and TRBJ2-1, with 10 bases identical to TRBD2. After removal of 0 bases from V and 9 bases from J, the junction contained 8 bases not matched to a gene. The germline CDR1 and CDR2 sequences are DFQATT and SNEGSKA (reference sequence). This CDR3 region has 15 residues.